This T cell receptor (beta chain) was obtained from a study of control samples from healthy donors and cancer patients. Assay used: immunoSEQ multiplex PCR; TCRdb lists only in-frame clones, some missing. The sample holds about 120,000 clones, roughly nine tenths seen once. Trimming removed 0 bases at V and 7 bases at J, with 10 bases between. The CDR3 spans 14 residues. Germline CDR1 and CDR2: KGHSY and FQNENV. Sequenced material: PBMCs. The sequence was collected from a woman aged 50 to 60 with colorectal cancer. The chain employs TRBV16 and TRBJ2-1; D unclear. The chain's CDR3 is CASSQSDKSNEQFF. The CDR3 DNA sequence: TGTGCCAGCAGCCAATCTGATAAGAGTAATGAGCAGTTCTTC.